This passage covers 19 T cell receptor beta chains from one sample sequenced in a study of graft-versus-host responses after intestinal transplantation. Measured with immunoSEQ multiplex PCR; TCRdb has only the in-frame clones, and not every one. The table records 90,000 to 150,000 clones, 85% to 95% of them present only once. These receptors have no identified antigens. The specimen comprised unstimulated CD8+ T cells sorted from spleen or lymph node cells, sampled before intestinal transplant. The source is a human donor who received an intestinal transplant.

The CDR3 DNA follows: TGCGCCAGCAGCGCCCTCTTTGCGGCCCCCACAGATACGCAGTATTTT. Translated, it gives CASSALFAAPTDTQYF. The V and J genes are TRBV4-1 and TRBJ2-3; D uncertain. The CDR3 extends over 16 amino acids. Germline-derived CDR1 and CDR2 are MGHRA and YSYEKL. V shed 5 bases and J shed 2 bases, with 17 bases lying between them.

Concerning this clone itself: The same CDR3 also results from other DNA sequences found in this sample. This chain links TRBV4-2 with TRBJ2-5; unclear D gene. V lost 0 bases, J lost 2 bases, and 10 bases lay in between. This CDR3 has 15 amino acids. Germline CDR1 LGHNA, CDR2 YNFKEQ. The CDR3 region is CASSQEGTLQETQYF. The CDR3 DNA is TGTGCCAGCAGCCAAGAGGGTACCTTACAAGAGACCCAGTACTTC.

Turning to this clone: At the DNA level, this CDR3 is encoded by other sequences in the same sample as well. The CDR3 DNA sequence: TGTGCCAGCAGCACTATCCTAGCGGGAGCCAAGCTGAGCTCCTACGAGCAGTACTTC. As protein: CASSTILAGAKLSSYEQYF. The chain joins TRBV28 to TRBJ2-7, with 10 bases identical to TRBD2. Unmatched junction bases numbered 17, after V lost 6 bases and J lost 0 bases. The germline CDR1 and CDR2 sequences are MDHEN and SYDVKM. This CDR3 has 19 amino acids.

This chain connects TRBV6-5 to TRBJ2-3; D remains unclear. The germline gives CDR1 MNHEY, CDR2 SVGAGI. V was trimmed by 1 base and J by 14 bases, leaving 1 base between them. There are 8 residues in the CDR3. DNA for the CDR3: TGTGCCAGCAGTTACTGGTATTTT. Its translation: CASSYWYF.

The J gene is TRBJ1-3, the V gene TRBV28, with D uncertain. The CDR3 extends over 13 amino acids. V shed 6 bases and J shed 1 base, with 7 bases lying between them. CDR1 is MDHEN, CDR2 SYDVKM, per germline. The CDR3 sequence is CASSRGSGNTIYF. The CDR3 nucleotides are TGTGCCAGCAGCCGGGGATCTGGAAACACCATATATTTT.

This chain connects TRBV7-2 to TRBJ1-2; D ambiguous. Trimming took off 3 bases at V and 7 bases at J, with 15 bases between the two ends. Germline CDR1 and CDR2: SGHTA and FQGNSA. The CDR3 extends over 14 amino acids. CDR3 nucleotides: TGTGCCAGCAGCTTTCTCGGAGGAGGTGGTGGCTACACCTTC. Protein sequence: CASSFLGGGGGYTF.

The CDR3, as DNA: TGTGCCATCAGTGAGTCGATTAGGGACACTGAAGCTTTCTTT. This sequence encodes CAISESIRDTEAFF. The rearrangement uses TRBV10-3 and TRBJ1-1; D uncertain. The ends were cut back, 0 bases at V and 3 bases at J, with 8 bases in the middle. Germline CDR1 is ENHRY and CDR2 is SYGVKD. CDR3 size: 14 residues.

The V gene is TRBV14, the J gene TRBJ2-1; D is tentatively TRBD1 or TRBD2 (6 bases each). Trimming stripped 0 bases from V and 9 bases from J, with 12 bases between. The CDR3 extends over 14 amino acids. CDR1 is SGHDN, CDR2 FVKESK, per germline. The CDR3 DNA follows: TGTGCCAGCAGCCAAGATAAGTGGGGGGCTGAGCAGTTCTTC. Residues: CASSQDKWGAEQFF.

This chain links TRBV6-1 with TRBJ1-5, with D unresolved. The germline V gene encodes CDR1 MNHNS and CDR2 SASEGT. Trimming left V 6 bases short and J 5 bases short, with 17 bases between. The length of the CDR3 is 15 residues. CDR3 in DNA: TGTGCCAGCAGGGAACATCGTCAACCAGATCAGCCCCAGCATTTT. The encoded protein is CASREHRQPDQPQHF.

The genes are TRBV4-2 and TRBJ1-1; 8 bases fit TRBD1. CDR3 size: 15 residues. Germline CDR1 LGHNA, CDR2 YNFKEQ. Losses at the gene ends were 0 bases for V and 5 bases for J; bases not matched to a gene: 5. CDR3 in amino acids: CASSQDRTGRTEAFF. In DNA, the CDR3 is TGTGCCAGCAGCCAAGATAGGACAGGGAGGACTGAAGCTTTCTTT.

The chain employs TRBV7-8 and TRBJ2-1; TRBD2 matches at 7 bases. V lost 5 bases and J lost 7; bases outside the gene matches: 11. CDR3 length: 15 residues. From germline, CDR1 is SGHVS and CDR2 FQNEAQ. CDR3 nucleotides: TGTGCCAGCAGCCGGGACTACCGAGGAGAGAATGAGCAGTTCTTC. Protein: CASSRDYRGENEQFF.

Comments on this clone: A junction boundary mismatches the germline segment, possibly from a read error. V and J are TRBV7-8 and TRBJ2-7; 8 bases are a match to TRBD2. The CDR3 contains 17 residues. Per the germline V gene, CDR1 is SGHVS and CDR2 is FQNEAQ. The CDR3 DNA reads TGTGCCAGCAGCTCCCGTCAGACTAGCGTGTTTTCCTACGAGCAGTGCTTC. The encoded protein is CASSSRQTSVFSYEQCF. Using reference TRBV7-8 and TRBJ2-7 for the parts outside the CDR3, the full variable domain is GAGVSQSPRYKVAKRGQDVALRCDPISGHVSLFWYQQALGQGPEFLTYFQNEAQLDKSGLPSDRFFAERPEGSVSTLKIQRTQQEDSAVYLCASSSRQTSVFSYEQCFGPGTRLTVT.

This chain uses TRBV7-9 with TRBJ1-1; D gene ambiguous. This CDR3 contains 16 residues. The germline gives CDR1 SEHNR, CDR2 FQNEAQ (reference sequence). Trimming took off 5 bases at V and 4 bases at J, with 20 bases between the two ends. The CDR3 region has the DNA TGTGCCAGCAGCCCCCAAAGGGCTAAGCGGGGCACTGAAGCTTTCTTT. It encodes CASSPQRAKRGTEAFF.

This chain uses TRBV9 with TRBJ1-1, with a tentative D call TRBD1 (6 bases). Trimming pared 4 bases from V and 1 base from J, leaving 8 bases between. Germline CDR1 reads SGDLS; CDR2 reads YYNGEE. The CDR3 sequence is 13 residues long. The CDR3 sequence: CASSWDKNTEAFF. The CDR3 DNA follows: TGTGCCAGCAGCTGGGACAAGAACACTGAAGCTTTCTTT.

CDR3 region: CASKPGQGNTEAFF. CDR3 bases: TGTGCCAGCAAACCGGGACAGGGGAACACTGAAGCTTTCTTT. This chain connects TRBV2 to TRBJ1-1; 9 bases line up with TRBD1. V gave up 7 bases and J gave up 1 base; unmatched junction bases: 4. This CDR3 has 14 amino acids. CDR1 SNHLY and CDR2 FYNNEI come from the germline V gene.

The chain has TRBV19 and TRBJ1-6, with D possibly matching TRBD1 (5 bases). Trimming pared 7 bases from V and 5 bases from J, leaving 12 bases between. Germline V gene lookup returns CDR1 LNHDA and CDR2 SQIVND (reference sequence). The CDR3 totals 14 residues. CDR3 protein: CASNPGTHNSPLHF. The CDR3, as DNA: TGTGCCAGTAACCCCGGGACCCATAATTCACCCCTCCACTTT.

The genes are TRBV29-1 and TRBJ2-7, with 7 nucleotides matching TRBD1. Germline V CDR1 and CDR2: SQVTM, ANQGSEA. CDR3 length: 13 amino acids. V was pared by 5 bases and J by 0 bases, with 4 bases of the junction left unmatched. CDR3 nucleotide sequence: TGCAGCGTTCCCGGGACAGTCTCCTACGAGCAGTACTTC. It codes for CSVPGTVSYEQYF.

The chain's CDR3 is CASSLGFGGSYEQYF. Written as DNA, the CDR3 is TGTGCCAGCAGCTTAGGGTTTGGGGGCTCCTACGAGCAGTACTTC. The V and J genes are TRBV11-2 and TRBJ2-7, with D perhaps TRBD1 or TRBD2 (5 bases each). Germline assignment: CDR1 SGHAT and CDR2 FQNNGV. Trimming pared 1 base from V and 0 bases from J, leaving 10 bases between. There are 15 residues in the CDR3.

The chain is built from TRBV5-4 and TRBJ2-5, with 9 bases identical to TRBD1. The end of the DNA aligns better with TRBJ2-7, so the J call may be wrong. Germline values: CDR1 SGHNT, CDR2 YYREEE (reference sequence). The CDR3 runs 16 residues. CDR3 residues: CASSSSDSTGGYEQYF. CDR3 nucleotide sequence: TGTGCCAGCAGCTCCTCCGATTCGACAGGGGGCTACGAGCAGTACTTC.